One sample yielded the 15 T cell receptor beta chains listed below, sequenced in a study of cytomegalovirus exposure and HLA in healthy donors. Only in-frame clones appear in the TCRdb table, and some are missing; sequencing was by immunoSEQ multiplex PCR. The repertoire consists of about 98,000 clones, with just under 95% occurring once and the leading ten covering approximately 1%. Sequencing was performed on PBMCs. These receptors were obtained from a woman between 18 and 29 years old in good health and CMV-seronegative.

This chain uses TRBV19 with TRBJ2-3; 10 bases are a match to TRBD1. CDR1 is LNHDA and CDR2 is SQIVND in the germline V gene (reference sequence). J was trimmed by 4 bases and V by 3 bases; bases with no gene match: 1. CDR3 length equals 14 residues. The CDR3 is CASSMTGGSDTQYF. The CDR3 DNA is TGTGCCAGTAGTATGACAGGGGGCTCAGATACGCAGTATTTT.

The CDR3 loop is CAISESTGGTGYGYTF. The CDR3 DNA sequence: TGTGCCATCAGTGAGTCGACGGGGGGCACTGGCTATGGCTACACCTTC. V usage is TRBV10-3 and J usage is TRBJ1-2; tentatively, D is TRBD1 (6 bases). Between the trimmed V and J ends, which lost 0 bases and 4 bases, there was a span of 15 bases. Germline assignment: CDR1 ENHRY and CDR2 SYGVKD. The CDR3 sequence is 16 residues long.

The V gene is TRBV29-1, the J gene TRBJ1-2; TRBD1 matches 11 bases. The CDR3 contains 16 residues. CDR1 and CDR2 (germline): SQVTM, ANQGSEA. Trimming removed 5 bases from V and 4 bases from J; junction bases left unmatched: 12. CDR3 in DNA: TGCAGCGTTTGGACAGGGGGCCTTAAACAGTTCTATGGCTACACCTTC. Protein product: CSVWTGGLKQFYGYTF.

This clone was recorded a few times. The CDR3: CATSRGDAYEQYF. CDR3 coding DNA: TGTGCCACCAGCAGGGGAGACGCTTACGAGCAGTACTTC. The rearrangement links TRBV15 to TRBJ2-7; D perhaps matches TRBD2 (5 bases). The V and J ends lost 3 bases and 4 bases respectively, with 10 bases between them. Germline-derived CDR1 and CDR2 are LNHNV and YYDKDF (reference sequence). The CDR3 spans 13 residues.

The rearrangement links TRBV5-1 to TRBJ2-3; D unresolved. CDR3 length equals 14 residues. Germline V lookup: CDR1 SGHRS, CDR2 YFSETQ. The V and J ends lost 0 bases and 0 bases respectively, with 5 bases between them. CDR3 region: CASSLAPSTDTQYF. CDR3 DNA: TGCGCCAGCAGCTTGGCTCCTAGCACAGATACGCAGTATTTT.

The chain combines TRBV4-1 with TRBJ2-3; 10 positions agree with TRBD2. Germline CDR1 and CDR2: MGHRA and YSYEKL. This CDR3 region has 17 residues. The V and J ends lost 0 bases and 4 bases, in that order; junction bases with no gene match: 7. In DNA form, the CDR3 reads TGCGCCAGCAGCCAAGAACCAGCTAGCGGGAGCTCAGATACGCAGTATTTT. Protein: CASSQEPASGSSDTQYF.

A word on this clone: Because the CDR3's place on the DNA is in doubt, the DNA is left out and the CDR3 is given as listed by TCRdb. The gene calls are TRBV21-1 and TRBJ1-5; TRBD1 reflects the table's D call only, with no check against the DNA. TRBV21-1 is termed a pseudogene. The CDR3 is 17 residues long, ends included. CDR3: CASSSDRGPYLCQPQHF.

The chain carries TRBV14 and TRBJ2-3, with 9 nucleotides matching TRBD2. CDR3 length: 13 amino acids. Germline assignment: CDR1 SGHDN and CDR2 FVKESK. J lost 5 bases, V lost 9 bases, and 6 bases had no gene match. CDR3: CASVAGAVDTQYF. The CDR3 DNA is TGTGCCAGTGTAGCGGGAGCGGTAGATACGCAGTATTTT.

The chain joins TRBV5-6 to TRBJ1-1; 7 bases agree with TRBD1. J lost 4 bases, V lost 3 bases, and 9 bases had no gene match. Germline assignment: CDR1 SGHDT and CDR2 YYEEEE. The CDR3 totals 15 residues. CDR3 bases: TGTGCCAGCAGCTCGCAGGAGGGGGCACTCACTGAAGCTTTCTTT. Protein: CASSSQEGALTEAFF.

The chain employs TRBV28 and TRBJ2-4, with 7 bases fitting TRBD2. The CDR3 contains 16 residues. Germline V gene lookup returns CDR1 MDHEN and CDR2 SYDVKM. With V trimmed by 1 base and J by 2 bases, 5 bases remained unmatched. The CDR3 reads CASSLSLTSPKNIQYF. DNA of the CDR3: TGTGCCAGCAGTTTATCGTTGACTAGCCCCAAAAACATTCAGTACTTC.

The chain combines TRBV29-1 with TRBJ2-3; D is uncertain. CDR3 length equals 14 residues. Trimming stripped 7 bases from V and 1 base from J, with 15 bases between. CDR1 and CDR2 (germline): SQVTM, ANQGSEA. This CDR3 reads CSAHPATGTDTQYF. The DNA for the CDR3 is TGCAGCGCCCACCCGGCAACAGGCACAGATACGCAGTATTTT.

This clone has only one observation. This sequence joins TRBV6-1 and TRBJ2-4, with a tentative D call TRBD1 (6 bases). Germline CDR1 MNHNS, CDR2 SASEGT. V was clipped by 6 bases and J by 14 bases, with 17 bases between them. The CDR3 is made up of 12 amino acids. The chain's CDR3 is CASRKPGHEKYF. The DNA for the CDR3 is TGTGCCAGCAGAAAGCCGGGACACGAAAAGTACTTC.

The V call is TRBV19, the J call TRBJ2-3, with TRBD2 identical over 11 bases. Germline V lookup: CDR1 LNHDA, CDR2 SQIVND (reference sequence). Losses at the gene ends were 7 bases for V and 2 bases for J; bases not matched to a gene: 8. The CDR3 loop spans 16 amino acids. CDR3 in amino acids: CASKTSGGLATDTQYF. DNA of the CDR3: TGTGCCAGTAAAACTAGCGGGGGCCTGGCCACAGATACGCAGTATTTT.

The sample holds one count of this clone. The chain employs TRBV2 and TRBJ2-7; 11 bases align to TRBD1. This CDR3 comprises 14 residues. The germline CDR1 and CDR2 sequences are SNHLY and FYNNEI. The J segment lost 12 bases and the V segment lost 6 bases, leaving 13 bases of the junction unmatched. CDR3 amino acids: CASSAGTGGLPAYF. In DNA form, the CDR3 reads TGTGCCAGCAGCGCAGGGACAGGGGGGCTCCCGGCGTACTTC. Based on the CDR3 plus reference TRBV2 and TRBJ2-7, the full variable domain is EPEVTQTPSHQVTQMGQEVILRCVPISNHLYFYWYRQILGQKVEFLVSFYNNEISEKSEIFDDQFSVERPDGSNFTLKIRSTKLEDSAMYFCASSAGTGGLPAYFGPGTRLTVT.

The V gene is TRBV4-3, the J gene TRBJ2-7, with a possible D match to TRBD2 (5 bases). CDR1 and CDR2 from the germline V gene are LGHNA and YSLEER. Trimming removed 4 bases from V and 2 bases from J, with 15 bases in between. The CDR3 loop spans 15 amino acids. Here the CDR3 DNA reads TGCGCCAGCAGCCGGACCGCAGGACTCACCTACGAGCAGTACTTC. Translating it yields CASSRTAGLTYEQYF.